The next 9 T cell receptor beta chains were all read from a single sample in a study of T cells in Graves' hyperthyroidism and ophthalmopathy. Template material for amplifying TCR beta CDR3 regions consisted of RNA transcripts. The study used the HTBI primer set for a first-round RT-PCR of the TCR CDR3. Via MiXCR, TCRdb re-called the multiplex PCR reads, giving one row per CDR3 protein. In the table there are some 350,000 distinct CDR3 sequences, roughly 15% of which are singletons. The specimen sequenced was blood. The origin of the receptors is a woman in her sixties with Graves' ophthalmopathy.

This clonotype showed up just once. V usage is TRBV19 and J usage is TRBJ2-1; D perhaps matches TRBD2 (6 bases). The CDR3 extends over 20 amino acids. Trimming shortened V by 2 bases and J by 8 bases, and 31 bases separated the two germline ends. Germline values: CDR1 LNHDA, CDR2 SQIVND (reference sequence). CDR3 nucleotides: TGTGCCAGTAGTATATCGGGCGGGACTGTTAGACTATTTTATCCGCATGAGCAGTTCTTC. Its translation: CASSISGGTVRLFYPHEQFF.

This clonotype was seen many times. The gene calls are TRBV5-1 and TRBJ2-2; D unclear. CDR1 is SGHRS and CDR2 is YFSETQ in the germline V gene. The CDR3 is 12 amino acids. The ends were cut back, 5 bases at V and 5 bases at J, with 7 bases in the middle. CDR3 sequence: CASRSETGELFF. DNA for the CDR3: TGCGCCAGCAGGTCAGAAACCGGGGAGCTGTTTTTT. The full variable domain, its missing parts supplied by reference TRBV5-1 and TRBJ2-2, is KAGVTQTPRYLIKTRGQQVTLSCSPISGHRSVSWYQQTPGQGLQFLFEYFSETQRNKGNFPGRFSGRQFSNSRSEMNVSTLELGDSALYLCASRSETGELFFGEGSRLTVL.

Ten or more counts support this clonotype. The chain carries TRBV7-2 and TRBJ2-5, with TRBD1 as a possible D gene (5 bases). Trimming removed 1 base at V and 3 bases at J, with 15 bases between. CDR3 length: 16 amino acids. Looked up from germline, CDR1 is SGHTA and CDR2 is FQGNSA. This CDR3 is CASSLDLGQGEETQYF. The CDR3, as DNA: TGTGCCAGCAGCTTAGATCTTGGGCAGGGTGAAGAGACCCAGTACTTC.

This clonotype was observed at least ten times. The J gene is TRBJ1-1, the V gene TRBV6-5; D is unclear. Trimming took off 2 bases at V and 6 bases at J, with 10 bases between the two ends. The CDR3 consists of 13 residues. Germline CDR1 is MNHEY and CDR2 is SVGAGI. CDR3 nucleotides: TGTGCCAGCAGTTACGGGTTCGGGGCTGAAGCTTTCTTT. This codes for CASSYGFGAEAFF.

Ten or more counts support this clonotype. The chain combines TRBV2 with TRBJ1-5; a weak D match, TRBD1 (5 bases). The ends were cut back, 5 bases at V and 4 bases at J, with 18 bases in the middle. This CDR3 contains 16 residues. Germline CDR1 and CDR2: SNHLY and FYNNEI. In nucleotides, the CDR3 is TGTGCCAGCAGTTCAGGCCCCCAGGGCGGGAATCAGCCCCAGCATTTT. It encodes CASSSGPQGGNQPQHF.

There are many counts of this clonotype. The chain combines TRBV7-9 with TRBJ2-5, with D perhaps assigned TRBD1 or TRBD2 (5 bases each). V lost 5 bases and J 5 bases, leaving 21 bases between the germline ends. The CDR3 spans 16 residues. Germline assignment: CDR1 SEHNR and CDR2 FQNEAQ (reference sequence). The CDR3: CASSAAGVGARETQYF. DNA of the CDR3: TGTGCCAGCAGCGCGGCGGGTGTAGGGGCCCGGGAGACCCAGTACTTC.

The chain links TRBV15 to TRBJ2-1; D perhaps matches TRBD2 (6 bases). Germline assignment: CDR1 LNHNV and CDR2 YYDKDF (reference sequence). The V gene lost 1 base and the J gene lost 6 bases, with 10 bases spanning the gap. The CDR3 contains 14 residues. The CDR3: CATSRGGLPNEQFF. In DNA, the CDR3 is TGTGCCACCAGCAGAGGGGGACTGCCCAATGAGCAGTTCTTC. The full variable domain, rest sourced from reference TRBV15 and TRBJ2-1, is DAMVIQNPRYQVTQFGKPVTLSCSQTLNHNVMYWYQQKSSQAPKLLFHYYDKDFNNEADTPDNFQSRRPNTSFCFLDIRSPGLGDTAMYLCATSRGGLPNEQFFGPGTRLTVL.

This clonotype has a handful of counts. The chain is built from TRBV25-1 and TRBJ1-1; no definite D call. Between the trimmed V and J ends, which lost 7 bases and 1 base, there was a span of 10 bases. CDR3 length: 13 amino acids. The germline gives CDR1 MGHDK, CDR2 SYGVNS. This chain's CDR3 is CASNAIGNTEAFF. CDR3 bases: TGTGCCAGCAACGCCATTGGGAACACTGAAGCTTTCTTT.

In its sample, this clonotype was seen a few times. The chain links TRBV12-3 or TRBV12-4 to TRBJ2-3; D unresolved. CDR3 length: 13 amino acids. The V and J ends lost 7 bases and 4 bases respectively, with 12 bases between them. In DNA, the CDR3 is TGTGCCAGCACCTACCCCGGGTCAGATACGCAGTATTTT. It specifies CASTYPGSDTQYF.